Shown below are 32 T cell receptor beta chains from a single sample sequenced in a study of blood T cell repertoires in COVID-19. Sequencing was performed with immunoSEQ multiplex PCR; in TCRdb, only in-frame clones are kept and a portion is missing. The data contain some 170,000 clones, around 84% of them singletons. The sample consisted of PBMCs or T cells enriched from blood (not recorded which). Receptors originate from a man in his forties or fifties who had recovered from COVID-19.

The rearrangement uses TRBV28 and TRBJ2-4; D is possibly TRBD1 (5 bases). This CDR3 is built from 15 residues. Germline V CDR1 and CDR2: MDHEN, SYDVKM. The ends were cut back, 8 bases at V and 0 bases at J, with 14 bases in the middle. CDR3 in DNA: TGTGCCAGCGGGGCTGACAGTTTAGCCAAAAACATTCAGTACTTC. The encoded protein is CASGADSLAKNIQYF.

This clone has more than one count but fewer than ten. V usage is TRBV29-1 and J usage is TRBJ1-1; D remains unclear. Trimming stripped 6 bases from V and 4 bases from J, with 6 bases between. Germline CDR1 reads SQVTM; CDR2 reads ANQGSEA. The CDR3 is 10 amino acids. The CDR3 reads CSVEGTEAFF. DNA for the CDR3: TGCAGCGTGGAGGGCACTGAAGCTTTCTTT.

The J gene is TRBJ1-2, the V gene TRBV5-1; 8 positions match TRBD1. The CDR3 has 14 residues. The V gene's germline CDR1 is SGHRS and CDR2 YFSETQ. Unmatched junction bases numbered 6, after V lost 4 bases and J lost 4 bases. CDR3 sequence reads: CASSLRGLAYGYTF. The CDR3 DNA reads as TGCGCCAGCAGCCTCAGGGGGCTGGCCTATGGCTACACCTTC. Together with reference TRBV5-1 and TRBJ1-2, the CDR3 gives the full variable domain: KAGVTQTPRYLIKTRGQQVTLSCSPISGHRSVSWYQQTPGQGLQFLFEYFSETQRNKGNFPGRFSGRQFSNSRSEMNVSTLELGDSALYLCASSLRGLAYGYTFGSGTRLTVV.

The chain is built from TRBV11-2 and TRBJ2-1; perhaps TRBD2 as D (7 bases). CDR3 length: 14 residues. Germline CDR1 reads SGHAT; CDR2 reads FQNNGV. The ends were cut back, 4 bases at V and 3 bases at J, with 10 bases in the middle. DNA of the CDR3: TGTGCCAGCAGCTCCGGGGGGCTCTACAATGAGCAGTTCTTC. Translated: CASSSGGLYNEQFF.

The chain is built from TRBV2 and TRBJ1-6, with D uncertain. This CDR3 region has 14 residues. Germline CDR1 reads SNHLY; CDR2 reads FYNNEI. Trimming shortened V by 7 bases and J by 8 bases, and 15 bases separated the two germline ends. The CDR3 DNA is TGTGCCAGCAACCAAAGGGCCGGGGATTCACCCCTCCACTTT. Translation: CASNQRAGDSPLHF.

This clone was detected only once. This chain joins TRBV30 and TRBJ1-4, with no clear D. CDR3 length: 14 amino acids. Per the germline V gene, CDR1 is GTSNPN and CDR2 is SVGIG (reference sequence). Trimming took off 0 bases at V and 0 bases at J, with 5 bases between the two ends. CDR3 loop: CAWSVSATNEKLFF. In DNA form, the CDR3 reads TGTGCCTGGAGTGTTAGTGCAACTAATGAAAAACTGTTTTTT.

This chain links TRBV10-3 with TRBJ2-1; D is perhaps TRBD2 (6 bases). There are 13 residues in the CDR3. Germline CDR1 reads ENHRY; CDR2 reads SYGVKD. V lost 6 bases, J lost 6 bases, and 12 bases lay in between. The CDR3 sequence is CAIRGGVGNEQFF. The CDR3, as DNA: TGTGCCATCAGGGGCGGGGTAGGCAATGAGCAGTTCTTC.

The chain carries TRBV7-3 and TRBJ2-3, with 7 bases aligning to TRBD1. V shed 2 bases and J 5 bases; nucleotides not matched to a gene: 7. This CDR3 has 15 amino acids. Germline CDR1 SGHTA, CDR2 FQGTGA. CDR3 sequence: CASSLQTGMIDTQYF. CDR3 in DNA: TGTGCCAGCAGCTTACAGACAGGGATGATAGATACGCAGTATTTT. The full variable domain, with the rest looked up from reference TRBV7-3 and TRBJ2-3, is GAGVSQTPSNKVTEKGKYVELRCDPISGHTALYWYRQSLGQGPEFLIYFQGTGAADDSGLPNDRFFAVRPEGSVSTLKIQRTERGDSAVYLCASSLQTGMIDTQYFGPGTRLTVL.

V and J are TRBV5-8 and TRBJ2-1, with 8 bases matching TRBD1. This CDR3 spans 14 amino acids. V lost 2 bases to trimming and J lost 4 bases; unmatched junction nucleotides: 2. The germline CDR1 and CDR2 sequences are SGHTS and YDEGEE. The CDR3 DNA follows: TGTGCCAGCAGCTTCCGACAGGGGTACAATGAGCAGTTCTTC. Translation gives CASSFRQGYNEQFF. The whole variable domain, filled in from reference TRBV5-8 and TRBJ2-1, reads EAGVTQSPTHLIKTRGQQATLRCSPISGHTSVYWYQQALGLGLQFLLWYDEGEERNRGNFPPRFSGRQFPNYSSELNVNALELEDSALYLCASSFRQGYNEQFFGPGTRLTVL.

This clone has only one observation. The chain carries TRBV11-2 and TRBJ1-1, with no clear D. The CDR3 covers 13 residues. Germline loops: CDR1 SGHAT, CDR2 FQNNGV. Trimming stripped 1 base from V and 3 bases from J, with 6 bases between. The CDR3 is CASSLAGYTEAFF. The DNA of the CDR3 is TGTGCCAGCAGCTTAGCGGGGTACACTGAAGCTTTCTTT.

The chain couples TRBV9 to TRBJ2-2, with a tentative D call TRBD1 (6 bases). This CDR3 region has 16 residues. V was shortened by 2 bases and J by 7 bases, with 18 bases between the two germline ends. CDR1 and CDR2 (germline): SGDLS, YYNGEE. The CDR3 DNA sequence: TGTGCCAGCAGCGTTGACGCACAGGGATTGAACGGGGAGCTGTTTTTT. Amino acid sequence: CASSVDAQGLNGELFF.

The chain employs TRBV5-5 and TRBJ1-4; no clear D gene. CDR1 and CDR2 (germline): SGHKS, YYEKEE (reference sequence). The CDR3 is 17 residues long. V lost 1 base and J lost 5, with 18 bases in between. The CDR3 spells CASSLRWRESGNEKLFF. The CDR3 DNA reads TGTGCCAGCAGCTTGCGCTGGAGGGAGAGTGGAAATGAAAAACTGTTTTTT.

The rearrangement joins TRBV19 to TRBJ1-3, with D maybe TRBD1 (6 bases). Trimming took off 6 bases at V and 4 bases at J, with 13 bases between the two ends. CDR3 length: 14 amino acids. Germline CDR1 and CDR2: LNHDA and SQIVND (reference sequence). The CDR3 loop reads CASRQGVSGNTIYF. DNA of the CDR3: TGTGCCAGTAGACAGGGAGTTTCCGGAAACACCATATATTTT.

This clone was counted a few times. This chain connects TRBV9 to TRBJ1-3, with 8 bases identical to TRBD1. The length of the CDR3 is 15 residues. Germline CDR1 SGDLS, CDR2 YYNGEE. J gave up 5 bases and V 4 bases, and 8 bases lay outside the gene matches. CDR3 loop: CASSSDRAFRNTIYF. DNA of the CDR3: TGTGCCAGCAGCTCGGACAGGGCGTTCCGAAACACCATATATTTT.

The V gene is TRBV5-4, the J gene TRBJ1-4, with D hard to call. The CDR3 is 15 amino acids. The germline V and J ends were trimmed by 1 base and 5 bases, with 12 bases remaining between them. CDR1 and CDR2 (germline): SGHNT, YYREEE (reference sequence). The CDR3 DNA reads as TGTGCCAGCAGCTTGATCGGGGAGGAAAATGAAAAACTGTTTTTT. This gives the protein CASSLIGEENEKLFF.

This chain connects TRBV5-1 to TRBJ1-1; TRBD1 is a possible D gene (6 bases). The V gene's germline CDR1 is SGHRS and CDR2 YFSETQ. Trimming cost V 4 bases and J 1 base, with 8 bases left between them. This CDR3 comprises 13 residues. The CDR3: CASSVQGNTEAFF. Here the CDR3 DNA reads TGCGCCAGCAGCGTACAGGGGAACACTGAAGCTTTCTTT.

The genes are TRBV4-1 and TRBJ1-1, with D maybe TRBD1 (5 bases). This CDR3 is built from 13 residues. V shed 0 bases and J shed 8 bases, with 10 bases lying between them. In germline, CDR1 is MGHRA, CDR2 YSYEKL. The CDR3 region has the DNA TGCGCCAGCAGCCAAGATCACGGGGGGGAAGCTTTCTTT. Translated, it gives CASSQDHGGEAFF.

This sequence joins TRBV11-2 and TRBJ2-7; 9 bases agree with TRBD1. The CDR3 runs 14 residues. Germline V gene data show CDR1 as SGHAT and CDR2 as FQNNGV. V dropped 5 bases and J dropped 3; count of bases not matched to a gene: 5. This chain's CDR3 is CASSLGQGIYEQYF. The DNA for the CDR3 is TGTGCCAGCAGCCTGGGACAGGGAATCTACGAGCAGTACTTC.

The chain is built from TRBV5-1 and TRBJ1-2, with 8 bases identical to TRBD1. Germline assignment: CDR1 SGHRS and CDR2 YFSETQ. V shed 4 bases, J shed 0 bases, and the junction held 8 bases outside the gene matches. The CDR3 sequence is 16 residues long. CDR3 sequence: CASSPTGGPTNYGYTF. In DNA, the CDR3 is TGCGCCAGCAGCCCTACAGGGGGGCCCACTAACTATGGCTACACCTTC. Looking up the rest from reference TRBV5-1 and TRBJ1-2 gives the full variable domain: KAGVTQTPRYLIKTRGQQVTLSCSPISGHRSVSWYQQTPGQGLQFLFEYFSETQRNKGNFPGRFSGRQFSNSRSEMNVSTLELGDSALYLCASSPTGGPTNYGYTFGSGTRLTVV.

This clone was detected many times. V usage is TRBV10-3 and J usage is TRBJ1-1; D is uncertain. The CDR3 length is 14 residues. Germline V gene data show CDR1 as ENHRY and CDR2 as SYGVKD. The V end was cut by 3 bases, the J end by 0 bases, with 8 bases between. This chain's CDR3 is CAISEFEVNTEAFF. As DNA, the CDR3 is TGTGCCATCAGTGAATTCGAGGTGAACACTGAAGCTTTCTTT.

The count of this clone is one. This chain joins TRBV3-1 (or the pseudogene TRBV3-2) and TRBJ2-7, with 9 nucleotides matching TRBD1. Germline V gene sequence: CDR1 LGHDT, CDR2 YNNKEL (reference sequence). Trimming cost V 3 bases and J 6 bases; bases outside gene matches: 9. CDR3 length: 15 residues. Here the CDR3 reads CASSHGTGNTVEQYF. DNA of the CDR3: TGTGCCAGCAGCCACGGGACAGGGAATACGGTCGAGCAGTACTTC.

CDR3 residues: CASRGDRGRPEAFF. The CDR3 DNA sequence: TGTGCCAGCAGGGGGGACAGGGGGCGACCTGAAGCTTTCTTT. The rearrangement uses TRBV2 and TRBJ1-1; TRBD1 matches 12 bases. This CDR3 comprises 14 residues. The ends lost 6 bases at V and 6 bases at J; junction bases unmatched: 5. Germline CDR1 is SNHLY and CDR2 is FYNNEI.

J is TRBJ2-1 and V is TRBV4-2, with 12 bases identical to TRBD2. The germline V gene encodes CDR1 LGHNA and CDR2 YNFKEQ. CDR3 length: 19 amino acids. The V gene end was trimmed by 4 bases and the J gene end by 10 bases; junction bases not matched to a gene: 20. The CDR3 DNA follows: TGTGCCAGCAGCCGAAAACGGACTAGCGGGACCGTAGCGACACCCGAGCAGTTCTTC. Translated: CASSRKRTSGTVATPEQFF.

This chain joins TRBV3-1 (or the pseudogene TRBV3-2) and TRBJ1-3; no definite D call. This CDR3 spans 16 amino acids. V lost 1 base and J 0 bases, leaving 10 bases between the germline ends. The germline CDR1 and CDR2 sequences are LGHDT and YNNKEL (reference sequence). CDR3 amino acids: CASSQGNGNSGNTIYF. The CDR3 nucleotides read TGTGCCAGCAGCCAAGGTAACGGGAACTCTGGAAACACCATATATTTT.

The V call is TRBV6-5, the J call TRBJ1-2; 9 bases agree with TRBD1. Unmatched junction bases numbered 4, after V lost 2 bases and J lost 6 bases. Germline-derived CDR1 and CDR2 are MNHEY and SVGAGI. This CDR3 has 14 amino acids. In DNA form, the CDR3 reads TGTGCCAGCAGTTACGGACAGGGGCAAGATGGCTACACCTTC. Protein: CASSYGQGQDGYTF.

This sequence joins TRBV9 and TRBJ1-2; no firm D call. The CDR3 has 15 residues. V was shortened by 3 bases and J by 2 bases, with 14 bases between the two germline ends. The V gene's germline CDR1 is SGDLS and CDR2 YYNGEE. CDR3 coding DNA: TGTGCCAGCAGCGCGGGGAGTCCTCACAACTATGGCTACACCTTC. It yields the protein CASSAGSPHNYGYTF.

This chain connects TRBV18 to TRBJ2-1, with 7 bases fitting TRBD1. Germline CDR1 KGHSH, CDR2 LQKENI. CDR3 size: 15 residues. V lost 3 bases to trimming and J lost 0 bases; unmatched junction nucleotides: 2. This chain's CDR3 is CASSPDRDSYNEQFF. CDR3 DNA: TGTGCCAGCTCACCCGACAGGGACTCCTACAATGAGCAGTTCTTC.

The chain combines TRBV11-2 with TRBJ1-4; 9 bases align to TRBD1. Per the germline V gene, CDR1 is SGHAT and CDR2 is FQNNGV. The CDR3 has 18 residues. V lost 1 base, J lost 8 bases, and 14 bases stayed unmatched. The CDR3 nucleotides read TGTGCCAGCAGCTTAGGGGTCCCGGGACAGGGCGGACGAGAAAAACTGTTTTTT. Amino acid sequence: CASSLGVPGQGGREKLFF.

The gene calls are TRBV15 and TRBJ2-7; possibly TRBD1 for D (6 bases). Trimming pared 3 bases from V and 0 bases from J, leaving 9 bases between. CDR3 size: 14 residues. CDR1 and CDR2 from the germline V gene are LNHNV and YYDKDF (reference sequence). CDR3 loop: CATSRDSISYEQYV. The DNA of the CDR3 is TGTGCCACCAGCAGGGACAGTATCTCCTACGAGCAGTACGTC.

The CDR3 here is CASSKEGDRRCSYNSPLHF. The CDR3 DNA reads as TGTGCCAGCAGCAAAGAGGGTGACAGGCGCTGCTCCTATAATTCACCCCTCCACTTT. The J gene is TRBJ1-6, the V gene TRBV21-1; the table's D call, TRBD1, was not checked against the DNA. TRBV21-1 is listed as a pseudogene. CDR3 length: 19 residues.

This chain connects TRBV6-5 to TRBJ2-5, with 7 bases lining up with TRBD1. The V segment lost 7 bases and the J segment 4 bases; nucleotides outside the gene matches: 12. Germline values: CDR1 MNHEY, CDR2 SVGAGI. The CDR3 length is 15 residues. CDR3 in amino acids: CASNRGQAPGETQYF. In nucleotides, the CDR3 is TGTGCCAGCAACCGAGGACAGGCCCCAGGAGAGACCCAGTACTTC.

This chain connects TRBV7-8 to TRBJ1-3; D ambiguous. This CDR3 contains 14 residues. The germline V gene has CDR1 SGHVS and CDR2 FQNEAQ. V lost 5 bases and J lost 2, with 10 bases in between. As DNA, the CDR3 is TGTGCCAGCAGCCCTAGTCGGCCTGGAAACACCATATATTTT. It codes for CASSPSRPGNTIYF. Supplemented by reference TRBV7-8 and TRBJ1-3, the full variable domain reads GAGVSQSPRYKVAKRGQDVALRCDPISGHVSLFWYQQALGQGPEFLTYFQNEAQLDKSGLPSDRFFAERPEGSVSTLKIQRTQQEDSAVYLCASSPSRPGNTIYFGEGSWLTVV.